This paragraph reports one TCR beta chain. The sample is drawn from a study of OX40 agonist ivuxolimab in advanced cancers. Germline-derived CDR1 and CDR2 are LNHNV and YYDKDF (reference sequence). This CDR3 contains 16 residues. V was clipped by 4 bases and J by 2 bases, with 16 bases between them. Sequenced by immunoSEQ multiplex PCR; TCRdb stores in-frame clones only, minus some. The sample includes about 62,000 clones, roughly 86% of them seen just once. The specimen was CD4+ or CD8+ T cells sorted from blood, collected in a trial of the OX40 agonist ivuxolimab. The sequence derives from an adult with an advanced solid tumor such as melanoma, head and neck, liver or kidney cancer. The rearrangement uses TRBV15 and TRBJ2-3, with D hard to call. CDR3: CATSKNLGATTDTQYF. CDR3 sequence (DNA): TGTGCCACCAGCAAAAATCTCGGCGCGACCACAGATACGCAGTATTTT.